The subject of this entry is one TCR beta chain. This sample was included in a study of blood T cell repertoires in COVID-19. The ends lost 11 bases at V and 1 base at J; junction bases unmatched: 3. CDR3 size: 12 residues. Germline CDR1 is MDHEN and CDR2 is SYDVKM. Original data processing: Counts of nucleated cells, estimated from reference gene primer amplification, were obtained. Using immunoSEQ multiplex PCR, the repertoire was profiled, and TCRdb retains in-frame clones only, with some absent. V, J and clone size are taken as reported in that table, and D and trimming were inferred from the DNA itself. The sample lists roughly 320,000 clones, more than 85% occurring once.

Material: peripheral blood. The chain has TRBV28 and TRBJ2-3; 7 nucleotides line up with TRBD2. This receptor was identified in a man aged 65-85 years with acute or convalescent COVID-19. The CDR3, as DNA: TGTGCCTGGGGGGGTCGCACAGATACGCAGTATTTT. Translating it yields CAWGGRTDTQYF.